The rows below give T cell receptor beta chains drawn from one sample of a study of T cells in narcolepsy. The data were produced by immunoSEQ multiplex PCR, yet TCRdb's version contains in-frame clones alone and is incomplete. The sample has roughly 20,000 clones, approximately 80% seen once. Sequencing used memory (CD45RA-) CD4+ T cells from blood. The receptors here all came from a human donor in good health. Both conserved end residues are part of each CDR3. The D gene is left open where the match is weak. Clone size is given for some rows only: seen once, a few or many times, or a class if the clone is expanded.

TRBJ1-5 | . | . | TRBV7-2 | TGTGCCAGCAGCTGGGGAGGGGGATCGAGTCAGCCCCAGCATTTT | CASSWGGGSSQPQHF
TRBJ2-1 | . | . | TRBV7-7 | TGTGCTAGCAGCTCTGACCGTGGGGGTGAGCAGTTCTTC | CASSSDRGGEQFF
TRBJ1-2 | . | TRBD1 | TRBV7-9 | TGTGCCAGCAGCCACGGCGGGGAGGGGGCGAAGGGCTACACCTTC | CASSHGGEGAKGYTF
TRBJ2-1 | once | . | TRBV7-3 | TGTGCCAGCAGCCCAACCTCAGGGACTGAGCAGTTCTTC | CASSPTSGTEQFF
TRBJ1-5 | . | . | TRBV2 | TGTGCCAGCAGTGCTACAGATCGGTCTCAGCCCCAGCATTTT | CASSATDRSQPQHF
TRBJ1-1 | few | . | TRBV4-1 | TGCGCCAGCAGCCAAGACCCCACAGGGAATCTGTTCGCTTTCTTT | CASSQDPTGNLFAFF
TRBJ1-1 | . | . | TRBV1 | TGCACCAGCAGCCATCCTACAGGGAACACTGAAGCTTTCTTT | CTSSHPTGNTEAFF
TRBJ2-1 | few | TRBD2 | TRBV27 | TGTGCCAGCAGTAAGCTAGCGGGGGGGCATGAGCAGTTCTTC | CASSKLAGGHEQFF
TRBJ2-1 | . | . | TRBV19 | TGTGCCAGTAGTATTTCTCTGGGTTTCGCCTACAATGAGCAGTTCTTC | CASSISLGFAYNEQFF
TRBJ1-1 | few | . | TRBV4-1 | TGCGCCAGCAGAATAAGAGAAGGTATTGCGGACACTGAAGCTTTCTTT | CASRIREGIADTEAFF
TRBJ1-6 | few | . | TRBV2 | TGTGCCAGCAGGGGGGGACGGAATAATTCACCCCTCCACTTT | CASRGGRNNSPLHF
TRBJ1-4 | . | . | TRBV5-1 | TGCGCCAGCAGCGTGGGGGGGCGTTTGGAGGAAAAACTGTTTTTT | CASSVGGRLEEKLFF
TRBJ2-2 | . | . | TRBV2 | TGTGCCAGCGCTCCGGGGGTTACCACCGGGGAGCTGTTTTTT | CASAPGVTTGELFF
TRBJ1-1 | . | TRBD1 | TRBV4-3 | TGCGCCAGCAGCCAGACAGGGGGCAACACTGAAGCTTTCTTT | CASSQTGGNTEAFF
TRBJ2-1 | . | TRBD1 | TRBV7-9 | TGTGCCAGCAGCTCTTCGGGACAGAACTACAATGAGCAGTTCTTC | CASSSSGQNYNEQFF
TRBJ2-3 | . | . | TRBV25-1 | TGTGCCAGCAGTGAATATTTTGGCAGCACAGATACGCAGTATTTT | CASSEYFGSTDTQYF
TRBJ2-6 | . | . | TRBV7-9 | TGTGCCAGCAGGGACACAGCTGGGGCCAACGTCCTGACTTTC | CASRDTAGANVLTF
TRBJ2-7 | . | . | TRBV11-3 | TGTGCCAGCAGCTTCAGGGGTTTCTCGGACGAGCAGTACTTC | CASSFRGFSDEQYF
TRBJ1-1 | . | . | TRBV29-1 | TGCAGCGTCCAGAGGTACGGGACTGAAGCTTTCTTT | CSVQRYGTEAFF
TRBJ1-1 | medium-sized | . | TRBV29-1 | TGCAGCGTGATGAGGAACACTGAAGCTTTCTTT | CSVMRNTEAFF
TRBJ2-7 | . | . | TRBV6-1 | TGTGCCAGCAGTGGAGGAGGTGAGACAGTTCGCCACGAGCAGTACTTC | CASSGGGETVRHEQYF
TRBJ2-1 | . | TRBD1 | TRBV7-2 | TGTGCCAGCAGCCGCAGACGGGACAGGGGACCTTACAATGAGCAGTTCTTC | CASSRRRDRGPYNEQFF
TRBJ2-7 | . | . | TRBV6-5 | TGTGCCAGCAGGGACGCCGGGGGCCTTTACTTC | CASRDAGGLYF
TRBJ1-4 | . | . | TRBV9 | TGTGCCAGCAGCTCATACTCAGAGGCGGGTGAAAAACTGTTTTTT | CASSSYSEAGEKLFF
TRBJ2-5 | . | . | TRBV15 | TGTGCCACCAGCAAACAAACGGGGTTAGAGACCCAGTACTTC | CATSKQTGLETQYF
TRBJ1-1 | . | . | TRBV7-2 | TGTGCCAGCAGCTTATACCTGGGGAACACTGAAGCTTTCTTT | CASSLYLGNTEAFF
TRBJ2-5 | . | TRBD2 | TRBV7-6 | TGTGCCAGCAGCTTATCCAGCGGGGGGGCCAAGACCCAGTACTTC | CASSLSSGGAKTQYF
TRBJ2-1 | . | . | TRBV7-9 | TGTGCCAGCAGCTCGTGGCAGGCAACAGACCGGTACAATGAGCAGTTCTTC | CASSSWQATDRYNEQFF
TRBJ2-1 | . | TRBD1 | TRBV6-1 | TGTGCCAGCAGTGGTGGACAGGGGTCCTACAATGAGCAGTTCTTC | CASSGGQGSYNEQFF
TRBJ2-5 | . | . | TRBV6-1 | TGTGCCAGCAGTAACCCCCAAGAGACCCAGTACTTC | CASSNPQETQYF
TRBJ2-5 | . | . | TRBV29-1 | TGCAGCGCGCAGGCCGAAGCGGAGACCCAGTACTTC | CSAQAEAETQYF
TRBJ1-6 | . | . | TRBV5-4 | TGTGCCAGCAGCTCCGACGGTACCTTGGGATCACCCCTCCACTTT | CASSSDGTLGSPLHF
TRBJ1-2 | . | TRBD1 | TRBV7-9 | TGTGCCAGCAGCCGGGGACAGATCAGCTACACCTTC | CASSRGQISYTF
TRBJ1-2 | . | . | TRBV29-1 | TGCAGCGTCTTGGGGGGGGTCTATGGCTACACCTTC | CSVLGGVYGYTF
TRBJ1-2 | . | TRBD1 | TRBV4-3 | TGCGCCAGCAGCCCAAGTTGGGGACAGAACTATGGCTACACCTTC | CASSPSWGQNYGYTF
TRBJ2-7 | few | TRBD2 | TRBV7-9 | TGTGCCAGCAGCTTTACTAGCGTTGGGGAGCAGTACTTC | CASSFTSVGEQYF
TRBJ2-7 | . | . | TRBV6-5 | TGTGCCAGCAGTTACGGGGGGATTGGAGGCGAGCAGTACTTC | CASSYGGIGGEQYF
TRBJ1-3 | . | . | TRBV5-4 | TGTGCCAGCAGCTTGGAATACTCTGGAAACACCATATATTTT | CASSLEYSGNTIYF
TRBJ1-3 | once | . | TRBV19 | TGTGCCAGTAGTATGGTGACACGAAGCTCTGGAAACACCATATATTTT | CASSMVTRSSGNTIYF
TRBJ1-1 | few | . | TRBV9 | TGTGCCAGCAGCGTAGCAGGTAGTTGGGCCACTGAAGCTTTCTTT | CASSVAGSWATEAFF
TRBJ1-2 | . | TRBD1 | TRBV5-1 | TGCGCCAGCAGCCCCGGGACAGTGTATGGCTACACCTTC | CASSPGTVYGYTF
TRBJ1-4 | few | TRBD1 | TRBV25-1 | TGTGCCAGGCCGAACAGGGGTAGGGAAAAACTGTTTTTT | CARPNRGREKLFF
TRBJ1-4 | . | . | TRBV7-6 | TGTGCCAGCAGCAATCGACGGTATGAAAAACTGTTTTTT | CASSNRRYEKLFF
TRBJ2-5 | . | TRBD2 | TRBV11-2 | TGTGCCAGCAGCTTCTCGCGGGGGAGATTTAAACAAGAGACCCAGTACTTC | CASSFSRGRFKQETQYF
TRBJ2-1 | . | . | TRBV21-1 | TGTGCCAGCAGCAAAGATCAAGGACGGGGTTATGAGCAGTTCTTC | CASSKDQGRGYEQFF
TRBJ1-2 | once | TRBD1 | TRBV18 | TGTGCCAGCTCACCGGACAGGGGGTATGGCTACACCTTC | CASSPDRGYGYTF
TRBJ1-1 | . | TRBD1 | TRBV19 | TGTGCCAGTAGTTCCCGGGACAGTTGGCAGAACACTGAAGCTTTCTTT | CASSSRDSWQNTEAFF
TRBJ2-7 | . | . | TRBV5-1 | TGCGCCAGCAGCTCATCCGGGACACAAACCTACGAGCAGTACTTC | CASSSSGTQTYEQYF
TRBJ1-1 | . | . | TRBV7-2 | TGTGCCAGCAGCCGCATGATGAACACTGAAGCTTTCTTT | CASSRMMNTEAFF
TRBJ2-1 | few | . | TRBV7-2 | TGTGCCAGCGGATTTAAGGGCTACAATGAGCAGTTCTTC | CASGFKGYNEQFF
TRBJ1-1 | . | . | TRBV29-1 | TGCAGCGTCACGCGGGGTCGTGCTGAAGCTTTCTTT | CSVTRGRAEAFF
TRBJ1-4 | . | TRBD1 | TRBV9 | TGTGCCAGCAGCTCCAGGGACAGGGAAAGTGAAAAACTGTTTTTT | CASSSRDRESEKLFF